This TCR beta chain is drawn from a study of cytomegalovirus exposure and HLA in healthy donors. About the study: From HLA-typed donors, an early data release held tens of millions of unique TCRs.

13 Jbeta primers and 60 Vbeta primers were used for the PCR. The table came from immunoSEQ multiplex PCR; TCRdb's copy has only in-frame clones and leaves some out. The sample has 45,000 to 60,000 clones. In germline, CDR1 is MNHEY, CDR2 SVGAGI. V shed 6 bases and J 8 bases; nucleotides not matched to a gene: 5. CDR3 length: 14 amino acids. The chain joins TRBV6-5 to TRBJ1-6; 9 bases fit TRBD1. The origin of this receptor is a woman aged 40 to 49 in good health and CMV-seronegative. Sample: PBMCs. This chain's CDR3 is CASRLGQGDSPLHF. The CDR3 DNA is TGTGCCAGCAGACTGGGACAGGGAGATTCACCCCTCCACTTT.